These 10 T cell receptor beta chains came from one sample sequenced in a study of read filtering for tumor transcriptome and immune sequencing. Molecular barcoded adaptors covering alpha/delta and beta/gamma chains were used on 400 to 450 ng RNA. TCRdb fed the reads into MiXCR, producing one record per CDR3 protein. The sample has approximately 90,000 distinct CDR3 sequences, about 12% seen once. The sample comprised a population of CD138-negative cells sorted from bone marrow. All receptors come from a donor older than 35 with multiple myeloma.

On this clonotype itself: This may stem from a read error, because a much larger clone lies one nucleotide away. CDR3 amino acids: CASSYGTGRYGQYF. CDR3 bases: TGTGCCAGCAGTTACGGGACAGGGAGGTACGGGCAGTACTTC. The chain joins TRBV6-5 to TRBJ2-7; 9 nucleotides match TRBD1. Per the germline V gene, CDR1 is MNHEY and CDR2 is SVGAGI. This CDR3 is built from 14 residues.

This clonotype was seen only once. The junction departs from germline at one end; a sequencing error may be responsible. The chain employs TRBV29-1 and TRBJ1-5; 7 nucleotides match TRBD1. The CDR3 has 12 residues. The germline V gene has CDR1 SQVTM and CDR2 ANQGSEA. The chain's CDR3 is CSAEQGNQPQRF. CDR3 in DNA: TGCAGCGCAGAACAGGGGAATCAGCCCCAGCGTTTT.

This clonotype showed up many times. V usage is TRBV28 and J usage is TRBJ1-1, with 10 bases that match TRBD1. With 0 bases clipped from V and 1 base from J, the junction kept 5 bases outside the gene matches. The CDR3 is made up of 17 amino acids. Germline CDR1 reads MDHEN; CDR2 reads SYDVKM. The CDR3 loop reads CASSLWGQGRQNTEAFF. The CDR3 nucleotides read TGTGCCAGCAGTTTATGGGGACAGGGGAGACAGAACACTGAAGCTTTCTTT. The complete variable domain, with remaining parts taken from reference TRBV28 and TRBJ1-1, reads DVKVTQSSRYLVKRTGEKVFLECVQDMDHENMFWYRQDPGLGLRLIYFSYDVKMKEKGDIPEGYSVSREKKERFSLILESASTNQTSMYLCASSLWGQGRQNTEAFFGQGTRLTVV.

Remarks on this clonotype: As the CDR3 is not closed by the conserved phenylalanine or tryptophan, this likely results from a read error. The CDR3 here is CSALRAGSQPQHL. In DNA form, the CDR3 reads TGCAGTGCTCTGCGGGCAGGGAGTCAGCCCCAGCATCTT. This chain links TRBV20-1 with TRBJ1-5; D is possibly TRBD1 (5 bases). Per the germline V gene, CDR1 is DFQATT and CDR2 is SNEGSKA (reference sequence). The CDR3 is 13 residues long. The ends were cut back, 5 bases at V and 6 bases at J, with 14 bases in the middle.

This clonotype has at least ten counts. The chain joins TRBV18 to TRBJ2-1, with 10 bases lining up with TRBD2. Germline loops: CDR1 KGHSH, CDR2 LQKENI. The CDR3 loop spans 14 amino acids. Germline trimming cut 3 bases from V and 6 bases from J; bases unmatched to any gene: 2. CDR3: CASSPSSGSNEQFF. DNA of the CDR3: TGTGCCAGCTCACCTTCTAGCGGGAGCAATGAGCAGTTCTTC.

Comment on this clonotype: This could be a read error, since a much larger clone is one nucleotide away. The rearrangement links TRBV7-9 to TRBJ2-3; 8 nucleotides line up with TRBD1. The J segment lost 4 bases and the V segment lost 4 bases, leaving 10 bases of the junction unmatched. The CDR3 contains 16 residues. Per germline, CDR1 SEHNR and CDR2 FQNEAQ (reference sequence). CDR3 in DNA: TGTGCCAGCAGCTCCGCAGACAGGGGATATCCAGATACGCAGTATTTT. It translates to CASSSADRGYPDTQYF.

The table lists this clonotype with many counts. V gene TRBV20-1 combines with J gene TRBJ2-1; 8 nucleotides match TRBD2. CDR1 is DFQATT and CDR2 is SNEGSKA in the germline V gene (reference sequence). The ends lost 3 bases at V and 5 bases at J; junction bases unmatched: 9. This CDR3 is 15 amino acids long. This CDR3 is CSASHGRGTDNEQFF. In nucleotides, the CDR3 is TGCAGTGCTAGTCACGGGAGGGGGACGGACAATGAGCAGTTCTTC.

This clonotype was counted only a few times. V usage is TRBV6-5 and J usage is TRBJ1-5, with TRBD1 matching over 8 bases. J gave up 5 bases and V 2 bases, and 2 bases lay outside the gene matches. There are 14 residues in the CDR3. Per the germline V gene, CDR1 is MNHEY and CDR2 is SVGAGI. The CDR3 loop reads CASSYGQGDQPQHF. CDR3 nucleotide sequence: TGTGCCAGCAGTTACGGACAGGGTGATCAGCCCCAGCATTTT.

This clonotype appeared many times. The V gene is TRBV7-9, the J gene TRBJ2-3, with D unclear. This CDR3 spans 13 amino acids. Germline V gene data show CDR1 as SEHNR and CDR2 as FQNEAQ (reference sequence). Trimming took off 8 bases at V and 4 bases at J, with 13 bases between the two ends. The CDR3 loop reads CASATQPADTQYF. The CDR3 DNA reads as TGTGCCAGCGCTACCCAGCCCGCAGATACGCAGTATTTT.

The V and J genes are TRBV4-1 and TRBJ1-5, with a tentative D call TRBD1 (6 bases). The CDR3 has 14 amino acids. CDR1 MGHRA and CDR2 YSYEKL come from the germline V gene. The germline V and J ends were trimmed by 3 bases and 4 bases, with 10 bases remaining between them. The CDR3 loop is CASSQSRGNQPQHF. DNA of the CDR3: TGCGCCAGCAGCCAGTCCAGGGGAAATCAGCCCCAGCATTTT.